This entry lists 16 T cell receptor beta chains sequenced from one sample in a study of shared clonotypes between healthy human individuals. TCRdb's copy holds only in-frame clones and misses some; the assay was immunoSEQ multiplex PCR. The sample yields some 1 million clones, about 75% seen once. The sample taken for sequencing was memory CD4+ T cells sorted from blood. Sample subset: CD45RA-negative fraction. The receptors were sampled from a man aged 18 to 30 in good health.

V gene TRBV10-3 combines with J gene TRBJ1-1; 9 bases agree with TRBD1. With 8 bases clipped from V and 4 bases from J, the junction kept 11 bases outside the gene matches. Germline V gene lookup returns CDR1 ENHRY and CDR2 SYGVKD. The CDR3 has 15 amino acids. Written as DNA, the CDR3 is TGTGCCATCCGTGGTGCCTTACAGGGGGCCACTGAAGCTTTCTTT. It encodes CAIRGALQGATEAFF.

J is TRBJ1-1 and V is TRBV2; D unresolved. Trimming removed 6 bases from V and 6 bases from J, with 20 bases in between. CDR3 length equals 15 residues. Germline V gives CDR1 SNHLY, CDR2 FYNNEI. CDR3 sequence reads: CASSVWATTGPEAFF. The CDR3 DNA reads as TGTGCCAGCAGCGTATGGGCCACGACGGGCCCTGAAGCTTTCTTT.

This clone was recorded only once. One base away lies a much larger clone, so this may be a sequencing read error. The V call is TRBV7-2, the J call TRBJ2-7; no clear D gene. CDR3 length: 12 residues. Germline CDR1 and CDR2: SGHTA and FQGNSA. The ends were cut back, 5 bases at V and 0 bases at J, with 5 bases in the middle. In DNA, the CDR3 is TGTGCCAGCAGCGGCAACTCCTACGAGCAGTACTTC. Translating it yields CASSGNSYEQYF.

Details on this clone: The identical CDR3 is also encoded by other nucleotide sequences in the sample. The V gene is TRBV11-2, the J gene TRBJ2-3; D is unresolved. CDR1 SGHAT and CDR2 FQNNGV come from the germline V gene. The CDR3 is 15 residues long. Trimming removed 0 bases at V and 1 base at J, with 8 bases between. The CDR3 bases are TGTGCCAGCAGCTTAGAGGGCAGTCGCACAGATACGCAGTATTTT. It translates to CASSLEGSRTDTQYF.

The V and J genes are TRBV30 and TRBJ2-7; weak D call: TRBD1 (5 bases). The V gene lost 1 base and the J gene lost 4 bases, with 8 bases spanning the gap. The germline V gene has CDR1 GTSNPN and CDR2 SVGIG (reference sequence). The CDR3 loop spans 12 amino acids. The CDR3 DNA reads as TGTGCCTGGAGTGGGCAGGGATACGAGCAGTACTTC. It translates to CAWSGQGYEQYF.

The J gene is TRBJ1-3, the V gene TRBV6-5; D gene unclear. Trimming cost V 5 bases and J 1 base, with 9 bases left between them. CDR3 length equals 14 residues. Looked up from germline, CDR1 is MNHEY and CDR2 is SVGAGI. The CDR3 nucleotides are TGTGCCAGCAGTAGAAGTTCATCTGGAAACACCATATATTTT. Protein product: CASSRSSSGNTIYF.

The J gene is TRBJ1-2, the V gene TRBV11-2, with 7 bases identical to TRBD1. J lost 4 bases, V lost 6 bases, and 8 bases had no gene match. The CDR3 totals 14 residues. CDR1 is SGHAT, CDR2 FQNNGV, per germline. The CDR3 is CASRPLTGIYGYTF. CDR3 bases: TGTGCCAGCAGACCCCTGACAGGGATCTATGGCTACACCTTC.

The V call is TRBV6-4, the J call TRBJ2-1; 11 bases agree with TRBD2. The CDR3 totals 16 residues. V lost 3 bases to trimming and J lost 1 base; unmatched junction nucleotides: 2. Germline values: CDR1 MRHNA, CDR2 SNTAGT. The CDR3: CASSETSGSSYNEQFF. In nucleotides, the CDR3 is TGTGCCAGCAGTGAAACTAGCGGGAGTTCCTACAATGAGCAGTTCTTC.

The rearrangement uses TRBV5-1 and TRBJ1-1, with unresolved D. CDR3 length: 15 amino acids. Germline V gives CDR1 SGHRS, CDR2 YFSETQ. Between the trimmed V and J ends, which lost 4 bases and 5 bases, there was a span of 18 bases. The CDR3 loop reads CASSLDMRAGTEAFF. DNA of the CDR3: TGCGCCAGCAGCCTCGATATGCGGGCGGGGACTGAAGCTTTCTTT.

This sequence joins TRBV10-3 and TRBJ2-5; 7 nucleotides match TRBD2. CDR3 length: 14 amino acids. Germline values: CDR1 ENHRY, CDR2 SYGVKD. Trimming took 0 bases from V and 7 from J; bases not matched to a gene: 5. The CDR3: CAISESTSAATQYF. DNA of the CDR3: TGTGCCATCAGTGAGTCCACTAGCGCCGCGACCCAGTACTTC.

This chain links TRBV7-9 with TRBJ2-1, with D perhaps TRBD2 (5 bases). The germline gives CDR1 SEHNR, CDR2 FQNEAQ (reference sequence). V dropped 5 bases and J dropped 4 bases, with 15 bases sitting between them. The CDR3 has 15 amino acids. CDR3 amino acids: CASSPPPSSYNEQFF. The CDR3 nucleotides read TGTGCCAGCAGCCCACCGCCTAGCTCGTACAATGAGCAGTTCTTC.

The V and J genes are TRBV11-3 and TRBJ1-5; no reliable D call. V lost 4 bases and J lost 7, with 23 bases in between. The CDR3 sequence is 17 residues long. Germline CDR1 and CDR2: SGHNT and YENEEA. CDR3 sequence: CASSSHPWTWKWQPQHF. In DNA form, the CDR3 reads TGTGCCAGCAGCTCCCACCCCTGGACCTGGAAGTGGCAGCCCCAGCATTTT. The complete variable domain, with remaining parts taken from reference TRBV11-3 and TRBJ1-5, reads EAGVVQSPRYKIIEKKQPVAFWCNPISGHNTLYWYLQNLGQGPELLIRYENEEAVDDSQLPKDRFSAERLKGVDSTLKIQPAELGDSAVYLCASSSHPWTWKWQPQHFGDGTRLSIL.

J is TRBJ1-1 and V is TRBV6-5; D ambiguous. V was trimmed by 8 bases and J by 5 bases, leaving 21 bases between them. CDR3 length: 15 residues. CDR1 and CDR2 (germline): MNHEY, SVGAGI. CDR3 nucleotides: TGTGCCAGCCACGGAGGGCGATCAGGAGGGACTGAAGCTTTCTTT. Its protein is CASHGGRSGGTEAFF.

This chain joins TRBV28 and TRBJ2-3; 9 bases agree with TRBD1. This CDR3 contains 14 residues. Germline-derived CDR1 and CDR2 are MDHEN and SYDVKM. The V segment lost 9 bases and the J segment 4 bases; nucleotides outside the gene matches: 8. This CDR3 is CASGDRAGADTQYF. CDR3 bases: TGTGCCAGTGGGGACAGGGCGGGGGCAGATACGCAGTATTTT.

The chain joins TRBV4-1 to TRBJ2-7; 9 positions agree with TRBD2. Losses at the gene ends were 1 base for V and 2 bases for J; bases not matched to a gene: 9. The germline V gene encodes CDR1 MGHRA and CDR2 YSYEKL. The CDR3 covers 17 residues. DNA for the CDR3: TGCGCCAGCAGCCAAGTGGGGGTAGCGGGGGTGACCTACGAGCAGTACTTC. Its protein product is CASSQVGVAGVTYEQYF.

V usage is TRBV27 and J usage is TRBJ2-5; D possibly corresponds to TRBD1 (5 bases). The length of the CDR3 is 14 residues. Germline V gives CDR1 MNHEY, CDR2 SMNVEV (reference sequence). Trimming left V 3 bases short and J 6 bases short, with 14 bases between. The CDR3 spells CASSLGQSTKTQYF. CDR3 bases: TGTGCCAGCAGTTTGGGGCAGAGTACGAAGACCCAGTACTTC.